This TCR beta chain was captured in a study of cytomegalovirus exposure and HLA in healthy donors. General study points: Sequencing probably produced one cluster of sequence variants that were highly shared.

On this clone itself: No antigen is known for it.

CDR1 SSHAT and CDR2 FNYEAQ come from the germline V gene (reference sequence). The CDR3 runs 14 residues. Trimming stripped 5 bases from V and 8 bases from J, with 15 bases between. It was with 60 Vbeta and 13 Jbeta primers that the PCR ran. Sequencing was performed with immunoSEQ multiplex PCR; in TCRdb, only in-frame clones are kept and a portion is missing. The sample includes around 140,000 clones, approximately 80% seen only once; the top ten take approximately 2.5%. The chain has TRBV7-7 and TRBJ2-2, with a weak D call TRBD2 (6 bases). Source material: PBMCs. The TCR originated in a man aged 45-60 years in good health and CMV-seronegative. The CDR3 reads CASSAGTGKGELFF. In DNA, the CDR3 is TGTGCCAGCAGCGCTGGGACTGGAAAGGGGGAGCTGTTTTTT. The full variable domain, with the rest looked up from reference TRBV7-7 and TRBJ2-2, is GAGVSQSPRYKVTKRGQDVTLRCDPISSHATLYWYQQALGQGPEFLTYFNYEAQPDKSGLPSDRFSAERPEGSISTLTIQRTEQRDSAMYRCASSAGTGKGELFFGEGSRLTVL.